This T cell receptor beta chain is from a study of CD4 T cells in relation to SARS-CoV-2 and coronaviruses. CDR1 KGHDR and CDR2 SFDVKD come from the germline V gene. There are 15 residues in the CDR3. J was trimmed by 2 bases and V by 7 bases; bases with no gene match: 4. The assay was immunoSEQ multiplex PCR, and TCRdb's table has in-frame clones only and misses some. The top ten hold 2.5% to 3.5% of the sample, which has tens of thousands of clones, 77% seen once. Worth noting for this clone: The antigen remains undetermined.

Material for sequencing was memory CD4+ T cells from PBMCs, cultured in vitro. The receptor's source is an adult with COVID-19. The chain is built from TRBV24-1 and TRBJ2-2; 9 nucleotides line up with TRBD2. CDR3 sequence reads: CATRPTSGNTGELFF. The CDR3 bases are TGTGCCACCAGGCCGACTAGCGGAAACACCGGGGAGCTGTTTTTT.